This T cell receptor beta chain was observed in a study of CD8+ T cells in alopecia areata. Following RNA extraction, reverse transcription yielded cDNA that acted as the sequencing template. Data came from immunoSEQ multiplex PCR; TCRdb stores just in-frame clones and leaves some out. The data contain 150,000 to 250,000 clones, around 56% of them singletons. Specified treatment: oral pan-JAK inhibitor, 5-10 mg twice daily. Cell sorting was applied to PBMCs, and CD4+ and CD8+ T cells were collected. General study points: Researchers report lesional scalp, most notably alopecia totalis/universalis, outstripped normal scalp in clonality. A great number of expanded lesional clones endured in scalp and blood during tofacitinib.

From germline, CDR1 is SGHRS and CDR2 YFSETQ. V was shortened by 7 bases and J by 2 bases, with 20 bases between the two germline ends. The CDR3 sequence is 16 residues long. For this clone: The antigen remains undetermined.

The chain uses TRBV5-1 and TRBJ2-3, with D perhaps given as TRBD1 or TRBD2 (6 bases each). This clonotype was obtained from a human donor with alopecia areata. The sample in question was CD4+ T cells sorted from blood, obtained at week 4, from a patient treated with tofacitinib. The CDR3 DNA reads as TGCGCCAGCTCCCTCGGAGGGGGGACGAACACAGATACGCAGTATTTT. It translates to CASSLGGGTNTDTQYF.